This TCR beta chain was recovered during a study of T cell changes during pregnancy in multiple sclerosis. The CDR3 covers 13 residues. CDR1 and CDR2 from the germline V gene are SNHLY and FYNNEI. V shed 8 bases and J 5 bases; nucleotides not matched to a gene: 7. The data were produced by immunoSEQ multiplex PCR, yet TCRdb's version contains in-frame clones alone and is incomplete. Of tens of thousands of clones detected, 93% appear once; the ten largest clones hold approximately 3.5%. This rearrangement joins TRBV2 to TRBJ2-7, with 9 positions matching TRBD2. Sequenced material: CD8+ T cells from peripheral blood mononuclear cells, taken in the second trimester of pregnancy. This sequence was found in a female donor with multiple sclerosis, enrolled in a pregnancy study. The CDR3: CASYSGRIHEQYF. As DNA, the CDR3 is TGTGCCAGCTACAGCGGGAGGATCCACGAGCAGTACTTC.